A single sample is the source of the 14 T cell receptor beta chains below, sequenced in a study of T cells after yellow fever vaccination. Using its own MiXCR run on the 5' RACE reads, TCRdb lists one record per CDR3 protein. In the table there are hundreds of thousands of distinct CDR3 sequences, around 16% of which are singletons. The sequences come from PBMCs, collected more than 4 days after the first yellow fever vaccination. The source is a man in his late teens or twenties who received the YFV17D yellow fever vaccine.

The J gene is TRBJ1-2, the V gene TRBV20-1; 7 bases fit TRBD1. The trim removed 4 bases at V and 2 bases at J, leaving 4 bases unmatched. Per germline, CDR1 DFQATT and CDR2 SNEGSKA (reference sequence). The CDR3 is 13 amino acids. The CDR3 region is CSAKGATNYGYTF. The CDR3 DNA reads TGCAGTGCTAAGGGGGCAACAAACTATGGCTACACCTTC.

This clonotype was observed a handful of times. This chain links TRBV4-3 with TRBJ1-4; TRBD1 might be the D (5 bases). This CDR3 is 16 amino acids long. Germline V gene data show CDR1 as LGHNA and CDR2 as YSLEER. The V gene lost 4 bases and the J gene lost 2 bases, with 14 bases spanning the gap. The CDR3, as DNA: TGCGCCAGCAGCCGGGGCAGGGCAGGGACTAATGAAAAACTGTTTTTT. Its translation: CASSRGRAGTNEKLFF.

V gene TRBV5-6 combines with J gene TRBJ2-3; 7 nucleotides match TRBD2. CDR1 is SGHDT, CDR2 YYEEEE, per germline. The J segment lost 0 bases and the V segment lost 1 base, leaving 5 bases of the junction unmatched. The CDR3 is 16 amino acids. The CDR3 loop is CASSLPSGLSTDTQYF. Here the CDR3 DNA reads TGTGCCAGCAGCTTGCCTAGCGGACTTAGCACAGATACGCAGTATTTT.

This clonotype was detected ten times or more. The chain employs TRBV20-1 and TRBJ2-3; no clear D gene. The CDR3 runs to 12 residues. Trimming pared 3 bases from V and 6 bases from J, leaving 10 bases between. Germline assignment: CDR1 DFQATT and CDR2 SNEGSKA (reference sequence). The CDR3 reads CSASLPPDTQYF. For the CDR3, the DNA is TGCAGTGCTAGCTTACCCCCGGATACGCAGTATTTT.

The genes are TRBV5-4 and TRBJ2-7; 13 nucleotides match TRBD2. Germline V gene sequence: CDR1 SGHNT, CDR2 YYREEE (reference sequence). The CDR3 has 15 amino acids. Trimming took 5 bases from V and 1 from J; bases not matched to a gene: 3. CDR3 residues: CASREGLAGSYEQYV. The CDR3 DNA reads TGTGCCAGCAGGGAGGGACTAGCGGGGTCCTACGAGCAGTACGTC.

This clonotype turned up a few times. V usage is TRBV7-2 and J usage is TRBJ2-4, with D hard to call. Per germline, CDR1 SGHTA and CDR2 FQGNSA. Trimming pared 0 bases from V and 7 bases from J, leaving 16 bases between. The CDR3 is 16 amino acids. CDR3 loop: CASSLAPAAYANIQYF. The DNA for the CDR3 is TGTGCCAGCAGCTTAGCGCCGGCAGCCTATGCTAACATTCAGTACTTC. The variable domain in full, with the rest retrieved from reference TRBV7-2 and TRBJ2-4, is GAGVSQSPSNKVTEKGKDVELRCDPISGHTALYWYRQSLGQGLEFLIYFQGNSAPDKSGLPSDRFSAERTGGSVSTLTIQRTQQEDSAVYLCASSLAPAAYANIQYFGAGTRLSVL.

CDR3 nucleotide sequence: TGTGCCAGCAGCATAGGAACTGGAAACACCATATATTTT. Its translation: CASSIGTGNTIYF. The rearrangement uses TRBV28 and TRBJ1-3; D unresolved. The V end was cut by 6 bases, the J end by 2 bases, with 8 bases between. In germline, CDR1 is MDHEN, CDR2 SYDVKM. The CDR3 is 13 amino acids.

This clonotype occurred a few times. V usage is TRBV5-1 and J usage is TRBJ1-1; 11 bases map to TRBD1. Germline assignment: CDR1 SGHRS and CDR2 YFSETQ. J gave up 1 base and V 0 bases, and 8 bases lay outside the gene matches. The CDR3 loop spans 18 amino acids. The CDR3: CASSLAVGQGEENTEAFF. CDR3 DNA sequence: TGCGCCAGCAGCTTGGCCGTGGGACAGGGGGAGGAGAACACTGAAGCTTTCTTT.

This clonotype showed up just a few times. The J gene is TRBJ2-3, the V gene TRBV7-9; D gene unclear. With 2 bases removed from V and 5 bases from J, the gap between germline ends came to 17 bases. Germline CDR1 reads SEHNR; CDR2 reads FQNEAQ (reference sequence). The CDR3 loop spans 16 amino acids. CDR3 sequence (DNA): TGTGCCAGCAGCTTATTCGAGAAGAGGTTCAAAGATACGCAGTATTTT. Amino acid sequence: CASSLFEKRFKDTQYF.

The chain couples TRBV4-2 to TRBJ1-1; D perhaps matches TRBD1 (6 bases). Germline V gene sequence: CDR1 LGHNA, CDR2 YNFKEQ. Trimming took off 3 bases at V and 0 bases at J, with 20 bases between the two ends. There are 18 residues in the CDR3. In DNA, the CDR3 is TGTGCCAGCAGCCATTACCCGGGACAAACATACATGAACACTGAAGCTTTCTTT. Residues: CASSHYPGQTYMNTEAFF.

This clonotype has just a few counts. The genes are TRBV7-2 and TRBJ2-1; 9 bases map to TRBD1. The V and J ends lost 7 bases and 5 bases, in that order; junction bases with no gene match: 6. The V gene's germline CDR1 is SGHTA and CDR2 FQGNSA. This CDR3 is 14 amino acids long. The CDR3 region is CASNRQGGDNEQFF. CDR3 DNA sequence: TGTGCCAGCAACAGACAGGGGGGAGACAATGAGCAGTTCTTC.

This chain links TRBV6-2 or TRBV6-3 with TRBJ1-6, with 7 bases lining up with TRBD1. From germline, CDR1 is MNHEY and CDR2 SVGEGT. J lost 9 bases, V lost 2 bases, and 16 bases had no gene match. The CDR3 contains 18 residues. CDR3 in DNA: TGTGCCAGCAGTTACGCAAGAGACAGGGAGGTTCTTACTTCACCCCTCCACTTT. Translation: CASSYARDREVLTSPLHF.

This clonotype was counted between two and nine times. The chain joins TRBV6-1 to TRBJ1-4; TRBD1 agrees at 7 bases. CDR1 MNHNS and CDR2 SASEGT come from the germline V gene. The CDR3 has 14 amino acids. The V and J ends lost 4 bases and 8 bases, in that order; junction bases with no gene match: 7. The chain's CDR3 is CASSASGTDEKLFF. CDR3 coding DNA: TGTGCCAGCAGTGCTTCCGGGACAGACGAAAAACTGTTTTTT.

This clonotype showed up just a few times. The V call is TRBV29-1, the J call TRBJ1-5; D unclear. Trimming shortened V by 6 bases and J by 2 bases, and 8 bases separated the two germline ends. CDR1 SQVTM and CDR2 ANQGSEA come from the germline V gene. This CDR3 region has 12 residues. The chain's CDR3 is CSVVHGNQPQHF. In DNA, the CDR3 is TGCAGCGTGGTACACGGCAATCAGCCCCAGCATTTT.